The clone carrying this T cell receptor (beta chain) was detected only a few times. The source of the sample is a study of blood T cells in healthy people across ages. A second 7 to 11 cycle PCR used barcoded and J-beta primers. TCRdb reprocessed the 5' RACE reads with MiXCR, giving one entry per CDR3 protein. The repertoire holds some 700,000 distinct CDR3 sequences, with around 46% as singletons. V lost 0 bases, J lost 2 bases, and 14 bases lay in between. This CDR3 is 16 amino acids long. The germline V gene encodes CDR1 SGHRS and CDR2 YFSETQ. The receptor was derived from a woman aged 60-75 years in good health. V and J are TRBV5-1 and TRBJ2-5; D may be TRBD1 (6 bases). Sequenced: blood. The CDR3, as DNA: TGCGCCAGCAGCTTGGTTGACAGAGGGGGTCAAGAGACCCAGTACTTC. It is translated as CASSLVDRGGQETQYF.